The 25 T cell receptor beta chains in this list originate from one sample, sequenced in a study of blood T cell repertoires in COVID-19. Generated by immunoSEQ multiplex PCR, the TCRdb table keeps only in-frame clones and is missing some. The sample records 200,000 to 250,000 clones, about four fifths being singletons. Input material: PBMCs or T cells enriched from blood (not recorded which). The receptors originated from a woman between 35 and 50 years old who had been exposed to COVID-19.

This clone was seen a few times. This sample also contains other DNA sequences that code for the same CDR3. The chain uses TRBV27 and TRBJ2-5; D not certain. In germline, CDR1 is MNHEY, CDR2 SMNVEV (reference sequence). V lost 0 bases to trimming and J lost 1 base, with 3 bases between them. The CDR3 consists of 13 residues. The CDR3 sequence: CASSLSLQETQYF. The CDR3 bases are TGTGCCAGCAGTTTATCCCTCCAAGAGACCCAGTACTTC.

V usage is TRBV19 and J usage is TRBJ1-6; unclear D gene. The germline V gene has CDR1 LNHDA and CDR2 SQIVND (reference sequence). The CDR3 is made up of 14 amino acids. The V end lost 2 bases, the J end lost 10 bases, and 12 bases lay between the germline ends. The CDR3 protein is CASSIREAASPLHF. CDR3 nucleotide sequence: TGTGCCAGTAGTATACGGGAGGCGGCGTCACCCCTCCACTTT.

The genes are TRBV27 and TRBJ1-2; D is uncertain. Trimming removed 8 bases at V and 0 bases at J, with 13 bases between. This CDR3 is 14 amino acids long. Germline CDR1 MNHEY, CDR2 SMNVEV (reference sequence). CDR3 region: CASSPASANYGYTF. DNA for the CDR3: TGTGCCAGCTCACCCGCCAGCGCTAACTATGGCTACACCTTC.

The J gene is TRBJ1-1, the V gene TRBV5-4, with TRBD1 matching 10 bases. After removal of 3 bases from V and 4 bases from J, the junction contained 0 bases not matched to a gene. The CDR3 totals 13 residues. Germline CDR1 reads SGHNT; CDR2 reads YYREEE (reference sequence). The CDR3 reads CASSWDRGTEAFF. The CDR3 DNA reads as TGTGCCAGCAGCTGGGACAGGGGCACTGAAGCTTTCTTT.

V gene TRBV5-1 combines with J gene TRBJ2-7; maybe TRBD1 (5 bases). With 3 bases removed from V and 3 bases from J, the gap between germline ends came to 13 bases. Germline-derived CDR1 and CDR2 are SGHRS and YFSETQ. This CDR3 spans 14 amino acids. The CDR3 loop is CASSYNRRNYEQYF. The CDR3 DNA sequence: TGCGCCAGCAGCTATAACAGGCGTAACTACGAGCAGTACTTC.

CDR3 region: CATSDFLGLGGNQPQHF. The CDR3 DNA reads TGTGCCACCAGTGATTTCCTAGGACTAGGGGGCAATCAGCCCCAGCATTTT. The V and J genes are TRBV24-1 and TRBJ1-5, with a tentative D call TRBD1 (5 bases). Germline V lookup: CDR1 KGHDR, CDR2 SFDVKD. Trimming removed 1 base from V and 2 bases from J, with 14 bases in between. The CDR3 spans 17 residues.

J is TRBJ2-5 and V is TRBV7-2; 8 positions match TRBD1. The CDR3 length is 13 residues. Trimming cost V 3 bases and J 4 bases; bases outside gene matches: 1. The germline V gene encodes CDR1 SGHTA and CDR2 FQGNSA. The CDR3 region has the DNA TGTGCCAGCAGCTTTCAGGGGGCAGAGACCCAGTACTTC. This codes for CASSFQGAETQYF. Full variable domain (remainder filled in from reference TRBV7-2 and TRBJ2-5): GAGVSQSPSNKVTEKGKDVELRCDPISGHTALYWYRQSLGQGLEFLIYFQGNSAPDKSGLPSDRFSAERTGGSVSTLTIQRTQQEDSAVYLCASSFQGAETQYFGPGTRLLVL.

The CDR3 loop reads CASSVLGLGTEAFF. CDR3 bases: TGTGCCAGCAGTGTCTTGGGACTCGGGACTGAAGCTTTCTTT. V is TRBV5-6 and J is TRBJ1-1; a possible D gene is TRBD1 (5 bases). This CDR3 has 14 residues. Germline V gene sequence: CDR1 SGHDT, CDR2 YYEEEE. Trimming took 5 bases from V and 5 from J, leaving 16 bases between them.

A few counts support this clone. The chain carries TRBV5-1 and TRBJ1-2; D perhaps matches TRBD1 (6 bases). This CDR3 has 12 residues. V was trimmed by 3 bases and J by 7 bases, leaving 10 bases between them. Looked up from germline, CDR1 is SGHRS and CDR2 is YFSETQ. CDR3 sequence reads: CASSSGDTGYTF. The CDR3 nucleotides read TGCGCCAGCAGCTCAGGGGATACTGGCTACACCTTC.

This clone appeared a single time. V is TRBV4-2 and J is TRBJ2-7; 10 nucleotides match TRBD2. This CDR3 is built from 17 residues. Germline-derived CDR1 and CDR2 are LGHNA and YNFKEQ. The V and J ends lost 1 base and 3 bases, in that order; junction bases with no gene match: 9. The CDR3 sequence: CASSQVHSGGAGYEQYF. The CDR3 DNA sequence: TGTGCCAGCAGCCAAGTGCACAGCGGGGGGGCCGGCTACGAGCAGTACTTC.

This chain joins TRBV4-1 and TRBJ1-6; unclear D gene. Germline V CDR1 and CDR2: MGHRA, YSYEKL. Trimming took 0 bases from V and 7 from J, leaving 10 bases between them. The length of the CDR3 is 15 residues. CDR3 DNA: TGCGCCAGCAGCCAAGATAAAACAGTAAATTCACCCCTCCACTTT. Translated, it gives CASSQDKTVNSPLHF.

V gene TRBV29-1 combines with J gene TRBJ1-1; D unclear. Trimming pared 6 bases from V and 6 bases from J, leaving 11 bases between. Per the germline V gene, CDR1 is SQVTM and CDR2 is ANQGSEA. The CDR3 spans 11 residues. In DNA form, the CDR3 reads TGCAGCGTCGCTCGATTAGCTGAAGCTTTCTTT. It translates to CSVARLAEAFF.

This chain's CDR3 is CASSSQGGTGGPYEQYF. CDR3 nucleotides: TGTGCCAGCAGCTCTCAAGGGGGGACAGGTGGTCCCTACGAGCAGTACTTC. V is TRBV7-8 and J is TRBJ2-7; TRBD1 matches at 8 bases. The germline V gene encodes CDR1 SGHVS and CDR2 FQNEAQ. J was trimmed by 2 bases and V by 4 bases; bases with no gene match: 13. The CDR3 has 17 residues.

The chain has TRBV7-9 and TRBJ2-3, with TRBD2 as a possible D gene (6 bases). Germline values: CDR1 SEHNR, CDR2 FQNEAQ (reference sequence). The CDR3 has 16 residues. V was pared by 4 bases and J by 0 bases, with 14 bases between. The CDR3 sequence: CASSSSLASSTDTQYF. As DNA, the CDR3 is TGTGCCAGCAGCTCCTCCCTAGCGTCTAGCACAGATACGCAGTATTTT.

The chain has TRBV9 and TRBJ2-7, with D possibly TRBD1 on 5 matching bases. In germline, CDR1 is SGDLS, CDR2 YYNGEE. The CDR3 covers 14 residues. V was shortened by 3 bases and J by 2 bases, with 12 bases between the two germline ends. Written as DNA, the CDR3 is TGTGCCAGCAGCGCCGCGGACATTCCCTACGAGCAGTACTTC. The encoded protein is CASSAADIPYEQYF.

This clone is a singleton in its sample. The gene calls are TRBV2 and TRBJ1-3; D remains ambiguous. V was clipped by 9 bases and J by 3 bases, with 18 bases between them. Per the germline V gene, CDR1 is SNHLY and CDR2 is FYNNEI. CDR3 length: 15 residues. The chain's CDR3 is CASLPTTSGGNTIYF. For the CDR3, the DNA is TGTGCCAGTCTTCCAACCACCAGCGGTGGAAACACCATATATTTT.

The chain combines TRBV7-3 with TRBJ2-3, with TRBD1 matching 7 bases. The V gene's germline CDR1 is SGHTA and CDR2 FQGTGA. V shed 9 bases and J 3 bases; nucleotides not matched to a gene: 6. CDR3 length equals 13 residues. CDR3 amino acids: CASRTGPTDTQYF. For the CDR3, the DNA is TGTGCCAGTCGGACAGGTCCGACAGATACGCAGTATTTT.

The chain links TRBV29-1 to TRBJ2-2; TRBD1 matches at 7 bases. Unmatched junction bases numbered 17, after V lost 4 bases and J lost 6 bases. CDR1 and CDR2 from the germline V gene are SQVTM and ANQGSEA. The CDR3 contains 17 residues. CDR3 sequence reads: CSVAAERGRLGAGELFF. The CDR3 DNA sequence: TGCAGCGTTGCGGCGGAGAGGGGGCGATTGGGGGCCGGGGAGCTGTTTTTT.

The V gene is TRBV6-2 or TRBV6-3, the J gene TRBJ2-5; a weak D match, TRBD2 (6 bases). The V end lost 6 bases, the J end lost 7 bases, and 15 bases lay between the germline ends. The CDR3 totals 13 residues. CDR1 is MNHEY and CDR2 is SVGEGT in the germline V gene. The CDR3 region is CASSAGTGRTQYF. CDR3 coding DNA: TGTGCCAGCAGCGCCGGGACTGGCAGGACCCAGTACTTC.

The chain uses TRBV23-1 and TRBJ2-2, with D perhaps matching TRBD1 (5 bases). TRBV23-1 is assigned to the ORF class and has an uncertain function. The CDR3 covers 13 residues. V was trimmed by 10 bases and J by 1 base, leaving 10 bases between them. This CDR3 is CATEDKNTGELFF. CDR3 nucleotides: TGCGCCACCGAGGACAAGAACACCGGGGAGCTGTTTTTT.

The rearrangement uses TRBV10-3 and TRBJ1-5, with D hard to call. CDR1 is ENHRY and CDR2 is SYGVKD in the germline V gene. The CDR3 sequence is 14 residues long. V was pared by 0 bases and J by 7 bases, with 10 bases between. This CDR3 is CAISESNFGQPQHF. CDR3 sequence (DNA): TGTGCCATCAGTGAGTCGAACTTCGGGCAGCCCCAGCATTTT.

The chain combines TRBV4-2 with TRBJ1-4, with unresolved D. V was shortened by 0 bases and J by 5 bases, with 10 bases between the two germline ends. This CDR3 spans 15 amino acids. CDR1 and CDR2 from the germline V gene are LGHNA and YNFKEQ. The CDR3 reads CASSQERLVNEKLFF. The DNA for the CDR3 is TGTGCCAGCAGCCAAGAGAGGTTGGTCAATGAAAAACTGTTTTTT.

This chain connects TRBV24-1 to TRBJ2-1, with TRBD1 identical over 10 bases. V shed 7 bases, J shed 7 bases, and the junction held 6 bases outside the gene matches. The CDR3 consists of 14 residues. Germline lookup yields CDR1 KGHDR and CDR2 SFDVKD. CDR3 residues: CATSRGQGKNEQFF. The DNA of the CDR3 is TGTGCCACCAGCCGGGGACAGGGGAAGAATGAGCAGTTCTTC.

The V call is TRBV3-1 (or the pseudogene TRBV3-2), the J call TRBJ2-3; no reliable D call. The CDR3 runs 16 residues. Germline V gene data show CDR1 as LGHDT and CDR2 as YNNKEL (reference sequence). Trimming removed 4 bases from V and 7 bases from J, with 21 bases in between. The CDR3 nucleotides read TGTGCCAGCAGCCGAACCATTACAGCCGCAACGAATACGCAGTATTTT. Protein product: CASSRTITAATNTQYF.

With regard to this clone: The same CDR3 is also encoded by other DNA sequences in this sample. The V call is TRBV3-1 (or the pseudogene TRBV3-2), the J call TRBJ1-5; maybe TRBD1 (6 bases). The V gene lost 5 bases and the J gene lost 4 bases, with 12 bases spanning the gap. Germline loops: CDR1 LGHDT, CDR2 YNNKEL (reference sequence). This CDR3 has 14 amino acids. CDR3 coding DNA: TGTGCCAGCAGCGTACAGGGAAGTAATCAGCCCCAGCATTTT. Translated, it gives CASSVQGSNQPQHF.